A single sample is the source of the 10 T cell receptor beta chains below, sequenced in a study of OX40 agonist ivuxolimab in advanced cancers. Assay used: immunoSEQ multiplex PCR; TCRdb lists only in-frame clones, some missing. The sample carries tens of thousands of clones, 80% to 90% recorded once. This specimen consisted of CD4+ or CD8+ T cells sorted from blood, obtained in a trial of the OX40 agonist ivuxolimab. The receptors originated from an adult with an advanced solid tumor such as melanoma, head and neck, liver or kidney cancer.

The chain employs TRBV4-1 and TRBJ1-1, with D unresolved. This CDR3 has 14 amino acids. Germline CDR1 MGHRA, CDR2 YSYEKL. Deletions cut 2 bases from V and 5 bases from J, with 12 bases between. Written as DNA, the CDR3 is TGCGCCAGCAGCCAACCCCTCCGGTGGACTGAAGCTTTCTTT. Translating it yields CASSQPLRWTEAFF.

The CDR3 DNA reads as TGTGCCAGCAGCCTAGCACAGGGGCTGGATGGCTACACCTTC. Its translation is CASSLAQGLDGYTF. The chain carries TRBV11-2 and TRBJ1-2; 7 bases agree with TRBD1. The germline V gene has CDR1 SGHAT and CDR2 FQNNGV. V was pared by 5 bases and J by 6 bases, with 9 bases of the junction left unmatched. The CDR3 covers 14 residues.

This sequence joins TRBV27 and TRBJ1-4; a weak D match, TRBD1 (5 bases). V lost 8 bases to trimming and J lost 5 bases, with 9 bases between them. This CDR3 spans 12 amino acids. The germline CDR1 and CDR2 sequences are MNHEY and SMNVEV (reference sequence). DNA for the CDR3: TGTGCCAGCGCAAGGGGAAATGAAAAACTGTTTTTT. Protein product: CASARGNEKLFF.

The V call is TRBV5-6, the J call TRBJ2-2; D gene ambiguous. The CDR3 has 16 residues. The germline CDR1 and CDR2 sequences are SGHDT and YYEEEE. V was shortened by 2 bases and J by 0 bases, with 11 bases between the two germline ends. CDR3 in amino acids: CASSFGRPPNTGELFF. The CDR3 bases are TGTGCCAGCAGCTTCGGCAGGCCGCCGAACACCGGGGAGCTGTTTTTT.

J is TRBJ2-7 and V is TRBV6-1, with D perhaps matching TRBD1 (5 bases). The V end lost 0 bases, the J end lost 1 base, and 10 bases lay between the germline ends. CDR3 length: 15 residues. CDR1 is MNHNS, CDR2 SASEGT, per germline. CDR3 DNA sequence: TGTGCCAGCAGTGAAGCGAAAGGGGAATCCTACGAGCAGTACTTC. Its protein product is CASSEAKGESYEQYF.

The rearrangement uses TRBV28 and TRBJ1-2; D may be TRBD1 (5 bases). V was cut by 2 bases and J by 3 bases, with 10 bases left in between. Germline lookup yields CDR1 MDHEN and CDR2 SYDVKM. This CDR3 has 14 residues. CDR3 coding DNA: TGTGCCAGCAGTTTACAGGGTTCTCACTATGGCTACACCTTC. This translates into CASSLQGSHYGYTF.

The CDR3 loop is CASSPGPYEQYF. DNA for the CDR3: TGTGCCAGCAGCCCAGGACCATACGAGCAGTACTTC. The V call is TRBV6-5, the J call TRBJ2-7; D call uncertain. The CDR3 is 12 residues long. The germline CDR1 and CDR2 sequences are MNHEY and SVGAGI. The V end was cut by 6 bases, the J end by 4 bases, with 10 bases between.

The V gene is TRBV19, the J gene TRBJ1-5, with a weak D call TRBD1 (5 bases). Germline V gene data show CDR1 as LNHDA and CDR2 as SQIVND (reference sequence). Trimming took 8 bases from V and 3 from J, leaving 11 bases between them. This CDR3 region has 13 residues. The CDR3 DNA reads TGTGCCAGTGGGAGGGACGTCAATCAGCCCCAGCATTTT. This gives the protein CASGRDVNQPQHF. Drawing the rest from reference TRBV19 and TRBJ1-5, the complete variable domain is DGGITQSPKYLFRKEGQNVTLSCEQNLNHDAMYWYRQDPGQGLRLIYYSQIVNDFQKGDIAEGYSVSREKKESFPLTVTSAQKNPTAFYLCASGRDVNQPQHFGDGTRLSIL.

The gene calls are TRBV7-2 and TRBJ1-5; D gene uncertain. The germline V gene encodes CDR1 SGHTA and CDR2 FQGNSA. The CDR3 consists of 13 residues. V lost 3 bases and J 6 bases, leaving 9 bases between the germline ends. The CDR3 region is CASSFFDGQPQHF. In nucleotides, the CDR3 is TGTGCCAGCAGCTTTTTTGACGGTCAGCCCCAGCATTTT.

This clone was observed a single time. This chain connects TRBV6-1 to TRBJ2-2; D assignment may be TRBD1 or TRBD2 (5 bases each). Deletions cut 3 bases from V and 5 bases from J, with 13 bases between. The CDR3 has 15 residues. Germline CDR1 MNHNS, CDR2 SASEGT. The CDR3, as DNA: TGTGCCAGCAGTGATGAGGGGCGGAGGACCGGGGAGCTGTTTTTT. It yields the protein CASSDEGRRTGELFF.